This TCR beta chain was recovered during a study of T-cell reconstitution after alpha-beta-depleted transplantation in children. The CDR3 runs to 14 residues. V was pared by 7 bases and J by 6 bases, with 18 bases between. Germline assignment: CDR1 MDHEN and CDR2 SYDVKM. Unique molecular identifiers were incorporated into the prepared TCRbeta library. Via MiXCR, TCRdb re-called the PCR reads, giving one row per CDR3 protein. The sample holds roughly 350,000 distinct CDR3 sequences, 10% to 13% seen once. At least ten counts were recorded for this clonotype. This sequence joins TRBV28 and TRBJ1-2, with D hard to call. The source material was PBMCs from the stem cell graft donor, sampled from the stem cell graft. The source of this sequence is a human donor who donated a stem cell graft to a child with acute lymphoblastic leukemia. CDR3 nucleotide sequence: TGTGCCAGCAAACCCGTACGGACTATCAATGGCTACACCTTC. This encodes CASKPVRTINGYTF.